This T cell receptor beta chain was observed in a study of cytomegalovirus exposure and HLA in healthy donors. On the study more broadly: Earlier, almost 120 million unique TCR beta sequences were recovered from around 180 million T cells by an analysis.

With 60 Vbeta and 13 Jbeta primers, the PCR was carried out. TCRdb's copy holds only in-frame clones and misses some; the assay was immunoSEQ multiplex PCR. Here the sample spans approximately 220,000 clones, 75% to 90% being singletons. V lost 6 bases and J lost 4; bases outside the gene matches: 13. The CDR3 loop spans 16 amino acids. The germline gives CDR1 SGHNT, CDR2 YYREEE (reference sequence). This sequence originates from a boy aged 2 to 9 in good health and CMV-seronegative. Sequences were obtained from PBMCs. The chain has TRBV5-4 and TRBJ2-3; 8 bases line up with TRBD2. CDR3 loop: CASTTSQGLGPDTQYF. The CDR3 bases are TGTGCCAGCACCACCAGCCAGGGACTAGGGCCAGATACGCAGTATTTT.